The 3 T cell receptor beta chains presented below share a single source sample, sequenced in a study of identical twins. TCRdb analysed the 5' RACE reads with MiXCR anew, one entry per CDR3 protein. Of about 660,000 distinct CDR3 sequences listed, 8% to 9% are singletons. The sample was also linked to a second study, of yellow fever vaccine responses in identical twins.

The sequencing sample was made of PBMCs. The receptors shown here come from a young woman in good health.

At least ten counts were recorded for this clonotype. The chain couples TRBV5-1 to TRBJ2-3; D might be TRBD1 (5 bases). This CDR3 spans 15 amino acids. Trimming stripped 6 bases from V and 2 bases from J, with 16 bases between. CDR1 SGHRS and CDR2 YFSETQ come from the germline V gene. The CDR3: CASTQRDRPTDTQYF. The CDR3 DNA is TGCGCCAGCACCCAACGTGACAGACCCACAGATACGCAGTATTTT.

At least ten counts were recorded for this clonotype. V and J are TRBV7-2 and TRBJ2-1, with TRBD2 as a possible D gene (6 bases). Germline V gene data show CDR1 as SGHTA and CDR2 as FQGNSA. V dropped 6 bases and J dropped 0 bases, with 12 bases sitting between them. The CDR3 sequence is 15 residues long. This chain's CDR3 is CASRGYGGSYNEQFF. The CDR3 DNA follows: TGTGCCAGCAGGGGATACGGGGGCTCCTACAATGAGCAGTTCTTC.

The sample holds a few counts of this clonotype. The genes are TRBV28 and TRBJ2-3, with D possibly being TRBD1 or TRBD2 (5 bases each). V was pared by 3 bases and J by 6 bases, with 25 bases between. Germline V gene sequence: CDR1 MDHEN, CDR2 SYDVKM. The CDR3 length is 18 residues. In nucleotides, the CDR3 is TGTGCCAGCAGTTTTTTCTCGATCACGGGGCCTAGAGGCGATACGCAGTATTTT. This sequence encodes CASSFFSITGPRGDTQYF.